A single sample is the source of the 7 T cell receptor beta chains below, sequenced in a study of blood T cell repertoires in COVID-19. TCRdb keeps only in-frame clones here, not all; method: immunoSEQ multiplex PCR. The top ten hold roughly 14% of the sample, which has 73,000 or so clones, around 90% seen once. Sequenced: peripheral blood. These receptors came from a human donor with active COVID-19. The donor label of this sample is uncertain.

V usage is TRBV19 and J usage is TRBJ2-2; D gene unclear. Per the germline V gene, CDR1 is LNHDA and CDR2 is SQIVND (reference sequence). The CDR3 covers 15 residues. V was trimmed by 1 base and J by 8 bases, leaving 14 bases between them. CDR3 sequence reads: CASSIGLLTVGELFF. The DNA for the CDR3 is TGTGCCAGTAGTATAGGTCTTCTAACAGTGGGGGAGCTGTTTTTT.

The chain has TRBV28 and TRBJ2-2; 10 bases match TRBD1. V trimming: 4 bases; J trimming: 5 bases; junction bases outside the gene matches: 4. From germline, CDR1 is MDHEN and CDR2 SYDVKM. The CDR3 spans 15 residues. CDR3 sequence reads: CASSSGQGGTGELFF. The CDR3 nucleotides are TGTGCCAGCAGTTCAGGACAGGGGGGAACCGGGGAGCTGTTTTTT.

J is TRBJ2-7 and V is TRBV6-2 or TRBV6-3, with D maybe TRBD2 (6 bases). Between the trimmed V and J ends, which lost 7 bases and 3 bases, there was a span of 13 bases. The CDR3 covers 13 residues. The V gene's germline CDR1 is MNHEY and CDR2 SVGEGT. The CDR3: CASTPGTFYEQYF. The CDR3 region has the DNA TGTGCCAGCACCCCTGGGACTTTCTACGAGCAGTACTTC.

About this clone itself: Mismatch with germline at one junction end may stem from a read error. The V gene is TRBV19, the J gene TRBJ2-7; 7 bases are shared with TRBD2. Per the germline V gene, CDR1 is LNHDA and CDR2 is SQIVND (reference sequence). This CDR3 is 18 amino acids long. CDR3 sequence reads: CASSPRTPSGLRPYEQYF. Written as DNA, the CDR3 is TGTGCCAGTAGTCCGCGCACCCCTAGCGGCCTTAGACCCTATGAGCAGTACTTC.

J is TRBJ2-5 and V is TRBV27; D is undetermined. Looked up from germline, CDR1 is MNHEY and CDR2 is SMNVEV (reference sequence). The CDR3 length is 12 residues. Trimming pared 5 bases from V and 0 bases from J, leaving 4 bases between. For the CDR3, the DNA is TGTGCCAGCAGTCTCCACCAAGAGACCCAGTACTTC. This codes for CASSLHQETQYF.

The rearrangement uses TRBV28 and TRBJ2-7; D is possibly TRBD2 (5 bases). V was cut by 8 bases and J by 1 base, with 15 bases left in between. This CDR3 has 14 amino acids. Germline CDR1 MDHEN, CDR2 SYDVKM. The CDR3 DNA sequence: TGTGCCAGCTCCGACTATCTCGGATCCTACGAGCAGTACTTC. Translating gives CASSDYLGSYEQYF.

This chain connects TRBV25-1 to TRBJ2-1, with 9 bases matching TRBD2. The CDR3 totals 15 residues. V gave up 6 bases and J gave up 6 bases; unmatched junction bases: 9. Germline V gene lookup returns CDR1 MGHDK and CDR2 SYGVNS. CDR3 residues: CASRNELAGGNEQFF. The CDR3 DNA reads TGTGCCAGCAGGAACGAACTAGCGGGCGGCAATGAGCAGTTCTTC.